These T cell receptor beta chains were read from a single sample in a study of T cell responses to AZD1222 COVID-19 vaccine. Libraries were prepared by immunoSEQ multiplex PCR; TCRdb keeps only in-frame clonotypes and omits some of them. The sample shows under 140,000 clones, 85% to 95% of them seen only once. The sequencing used peripheral blood, collected 28 days after the second AZD1222 dose. The source is an adult who received the AZD1222 COVID-19 vaccine. Each CDR3 is given with its conserved first and last residue. The D gene is left open where the match is weak.

>.|TRBV2|TRBJ1-1
CASSENPRLEAFF
TGTGCCAGCAGTGAAAATCCACGTCTTGAAGCTTTCTTT
>.|TRBV4-1|TRBJ1-5
CASSQDIAGSQPQHF
TGCGCCAGCAGCCAAGATATCGCGGGAAGTCAGCCCCAGCATTTT
>.|TRBV2|TRBJ1-1
CASVGEEITEAFF
TGTGCCAGCGTGGGGGAAGAGATCACTGAAGCTTTCTTT
>.|TRBV7-9|TRBJ2-7
CASSFSGARSSYEQYF
TGTGCCAGCAGCTTTAGTGGGGCTCGTAGCTCCTACGAGCAGTACTTC
>.|TRBV6-7|TRBJ2-7
CASSIPHHCLGKWDYEQYF
TGTGCCAGCAGCATACCCCACCACTGTCTAGGGAAGTGGGACTACGAGCAGTACTTC
>TRBD1|TRBV5-1|TRBJ2-5
CASSLFRGRDSSVRETQYF
TGCGCCAGCAGCTTGTTCAGGGGGCGCGACAGTTCGGTGCGGGAGACCCAGTACTTC
>.|TRBV6-1|TRBJ2-1
CASSEMGGNNEQFF
TGTGCCAGCAGTGAAATGGGGGGAAACAATGAGCAGTTCTTC
>.|TRBV6-5|TRBJ1-2
CASSYSGQIYGYTF
TGTGCCAGCAGTTACTCTGGACAGATTTATGGCTACACCTTC
>.|TRBV6-5|TRBJ1-6
CASSAAPSYNSPLHF
TGTGCCAGCTCTGCGGCGCCATCGTATAATTCACCCCTCCACTTT
>TRBD1|TRBV11-2|TRBJ1-1
CASSFEDRLNTEAFF
TGTGCCAGCAGCTTCGAGGACAGGCTGAACACTGAAGCTTTCTTT
>TRBD2|TRBV6-1|TRBJ2-2
CASSENRGVGGELFF
TGTGCCAGCAGTGAGAATCGGGGGGTTGGCGGGGAGCTGTTTTTT
>TRBD2|TRBV7-9|TRBJ2-3
CASSMLAGGPDTQYF
TGTGCCAGCAGCATGCTAGCGGGAGGGCCAGATACGCAGTATTTT
>.|TRBV2|TRBJ1-2
CASSSRAGLSAGVGGYTF
TGTGCCAGCAGCAGTCGAGCAGGCCTCTCGGCTGGGGTTGGGGGCTACACCTTC
>TRBD2|TRBV5-1|TRBJ2-3
CASSLLAGGTDTQYF
TGCGCCAGCTCCTTACTAGCGGGGGGTACAGATACGCAGTATTTT
>TRBD1|TRBV7-9|TRBJ2-1
CASSFARDRSVF
TGTGCCAGCAGCTTCGCCCGGGACAGAAGTGTCTTC
>TRBD1|TRBV12-5|TRBJ2-1
CASGLGQGGNEQFF
TGTGCTAGTGGTTTGGGACAGGGGGGCAATGAGCAGTTCTTC
>.|TRBV7-9|TRBJ2-5
CASSIRGQETQYF
TGTGCCAGCAGCATCCGGGGGCAAGAGACCCAGTACTTC
>TRBD1|TRBV19|TRBJ1-5
CASSTQQGAGSNQPQHF
TGTGCCAGTAGTACCCAACAGGGGGCGGGTAGCAATCAGCCCCAGCATTTT
>.|TRBV9|TRBJ1-1
CASSVDPRGGTEAFF
TGTGCCAGCAGCGTAGACCCCAGGGGTGGCACTGAAGCTTTCTTT
>.|TRBV12-3/TRBV12-4|TRBJ2-7
CASNGPGYEQYF
TGTGCCAGCAACGGCCCCGGGTACGAGCAGTACTTC
>.|TRBV2|TRBJ1-5
CASTREGDQPQHF
TGTGCCAGCACCCGAGAAGGGGATCAGCCCCAGCATTTT
>TRBD1|TRBV12-3/TRBV12-4|TRBJ1-2
CASTVTGFYGYTF
TGTGCCAGCACCGTGACAGGGTTTTACGGCTACACCTTC